Presented here are 22 T cell receptor beta chains from one specimen sequenced in a study of blood T cells in healthy people across ages. For the second PCR, which ran for about 6 to 11 cycles, a sample-barcoded 5' primer and a J-beta primer mix were used. Via MiXCR, TCRdb re-called the 5' RACE reads, giving one row per CDR3 protein. The profile shows 780,000 or so distinct CDR3 sequences, less than 70% of them singletons. The sequenced sample was blood. The receptors were sampled from a man aged 80 or over in good health.

There are a few counts of this clonotype. V is TRBV4-2 and J is TRBJ2-7; 8 positions match TRBD1. V lost 4 bases to trimming and J lost 5 bases; unmatched junction nucleotides: 4. CDR3 length: 13 residues. Germline V gives CDR1 LGHNA, CDR2 YNFKEQ. The CDR3 nucleotides read TGTGCCAGCAGCCCTCAGGGGGCCCACGAGCAGTACTTC. As protein: CASSPQGAHEQYF.

This clonotype occurred a few times. V usage is TRBV20-1 and J usage is TRBJ2-3; D perhaps matches TRBD2 (6 bases). This CDR3 contains 14 residues. Trimming took off 3 bases at V and 1 base at J, with 11 bases between the two ends. Per the germline V gene, CDR1 is DFQATT and CDR2 is SNEGSKA (reference sequence). CDR3 in DNA: TGCAGTGCTAGCGGGAGTGGAGGCACAGATACGCAGTATTTT. Amino acid sequence: CSASGSGGTDTQYF.

This clonotype came up a few times. The J gene is TRBJ2-2, the V gene TRBV28; D call uncertain. This CDR3 comprises 11 residues. The V gene's germline CDR1 is MDHEN and CDR2 SYDVKM. V lost 4 bases to trimming and J lost 7 bases, with 4 bases between them. CDR3 nucleotide sequence: TGTGCCAGCAGTTCCTTCGGGGAGCTGTTTTTT. This sequence encodes CASSSFGELFF.

The V call is TRBV5-1, the J call TRBJ2-5; D unresolved. The end of the DNA fits TRBJ2-7 better, so the J call may be wrong. Per germline, CDR1 SGHRS and CDR2 YFSETQ. This CDR3 region has 13 residues. The CDR3 DNA follows: TGCGCCAGCAGCCCCCGGCTTTCAAGCGAGCAGTACTTC. Translated: CASSPRLSSEQYF.

J is TRBJ2-1 and V is TRBV9, with D unclear. CDR1 is SGDLS, CDR2 YYNGEE, per germline. Trimming removed 4 bases at V and 7 bases at J, with 9 bases between. This CDR3 spans 12 amino acids. The CDR3 is CASSLHPNEQFF. Written as DNA, the CDR3 is TGTGCCAGCAGCTTACATCCGAATGAGCAGTTCTTC. Using reference TRBV9 and TRBJ2-1 for the parts outside the CDR3, the full variable domain is DSGVTQTPKHLITATGQRVTLRCSPRSGDLSVYWYQQSLDQGLQFLIQYYNGEERAKGNILERFSAQQFPDLHSELNLSSLELGDSALYFCASSLHPNEQFFGPGTRLTVL.

The chain combines TRBV4-1 with TRBJ2-1; 8 bases match TRBD2. This CDR3 region has 15 residues. V was pared by 6 bases and J by 0 bases, with 4 bases of the junction left unmatched. Germline V CDR1 and CDR2: MGHRA, YSYEKL. The CDR3 DNA follows: TGCGCCAGCAGGGCACGGGGGGGCTCCTACAATGAGCAGTTCTTC. It is translated as CASRARGGSYNEQFF.

Here the CDR3 reads CASSLGGVTGVDYEQYF. The CDR3 coding sequence is TGTGCCAGCAGCTTAGGGGGTGTGACAGGGGTGGACTACGAGCAGTACTTC. The V and J genes are TRBV11-2 and TRBJ2-4, with TRBD1 matching over 8 bases. The DNA end lines up better with TRBJ2-7; the J call may be wrong. This CDR3 contains 17 residues. Germline CDR1 is SGHAT and CDR2 is FQNNGV.

In the case of this clonotype: Since no conserved phenylalanine or tryptophan closes the CDR3, a read error is the likely cause. This chain links TRBV7-3 with TRBJ1-6; the D is unclear. Trimming removed 3 bases at V and 7 bases at J, with 10 bases between. This CDR3 region has 14 residues. Germline V CDR1 and CDR2: SGHTA, FQGTGA. CDR3 sequence reads: CASSFDARNSPLHY. The DNA for the CDR3 is TGTGCCAGCAGCTTTGATGCTCGAAATTCACCCCTCCACTAT.

J is TRBJ2-5 and V is TRBV6-5, with D perhaps being TRBD1 or TRBD2 (6 bases each). Trimming cost V 6 bases and J 2 bases, with 13 bases left between them. The length of the CDR3 is 14 residues. CDR1 is MNHEY and CDR2 is SVGAGI in the germline V gene. The CDR3 region is CASRRGGPQETQYF. CDR3 DNA: TGTGCCAGCAGAAGAGGGGGGCCTCAAGAGACCCAGTACTTC.

The genes are TRBV5-5 and TRBJ2-4; possible D gene TRBD2, 6 bases. The assigned J gene may be wrong: the sequence end matches TRBJ2-7 better. Germline values: CDR1 SGHKS, CDR2 YYEKEE (reference sequence). The CDR3 has 15 residues. The DNA of the CDR3 is TGTGCCAGCAGCTTGGCGGAGGGATCCGTCTACGAGCAGTACTTC. Its protein product is CASSLAEGSVYEQYF.

The chain has TRBV5-5 and TRBJ2-3, with TRBD2 matching 11 bases. V lost 0 bases, J lost 14 bases, and 14 bases stayed unmatched. Germline CDR1 and CDR2: SGHKS and YYEKEE (reference sequence). The CDR3 sequence is 16 residues long. The CDR3 sequence is CASSLVAGGRGRYAYF. CDR3 DNA: TGTGCCAGCAGCTTGGTAGCGGGAGGGCGAGGTAGATACGCGTATTTT.

This clonotype has a handful of counts. J is TRBJ1-6 and V is TRBV30, with D unclear. Looked up from germline, CDR1 is GTSNPN and CDR2 is SVGIG (reference sequence). The CDR3 totals 14 residues. V was clipped by 0 bases and J by 11 bases, with 14 bases between them. CDR3 DNA sequence: TGTGCCTGGAGTGTACGTAGTCCGGGCCCACCCCTCCACTTT. It is translated as CAWSVRSPGPPLHF.

The sample holds many counts of this clonotype. The V gene is TRBV28, the J gene TRBJ1-6; no clear D. This CDR3 is built from 15 residues. In germline, CDR1 is MDHEN, CDR2 SYDVKM. V was cut by 8 bases and J by 3 bases, with 14 bases left in between. The DNA of the CDR3 is TGTGCCAGCGTCAAACCGGGCCACTATAATTCACCCCTCCACTTT. Translation gives CASVKPGHYNSPLHF.

V gene TRBV6-2 or TRBV6-3 combines with J gene TRBJ2-5, with D possibly being TRBD1 (5 bases). Trimming took 5 bases from V and 1 from J, leaving 14 bases between them. CDR1 is MNHEY and CDR2 is SVGEGT in the germline V gene. This CDR3 is 15 amino acids long. CDR3 coding DNA: TGTGCCAGCAGTGACTTCAGGGATTCCCAAGAGACCCAGTACTTC. Its translation: CASSDFRDSQETQYF.

The CDR3 coding sequence is TGCGCCAGCAGCCAAGTAGGGTGGGGGGGTGGCTACACCTTC. Its protein is CASSQVGWGGGYTF. The chain employs TRBV4-1 and TRBJ1-2; D is possibly TRBD1 (5 bases). The length of the CDR3 is 14 residues. Germline CDR1 is MGHRA and CDR2 is YSYEKL. V was trimmed by 1 base and J by 7 bases, leaving 13 bases between them.

The genes are TRBV6-1 and TRBJ2-1; no reliable D call. CDR1 is MNHNS and CDR2 is SASEGT in the germline V gene. This CDR3 has 14 residues. Between the trimmed V and J ends, which lost 0 bases and 9 bases, there was a span of 12 bases. The CDR3 DNA is TGTGCCAGCAGTGAAGCTGGTAGACCGTCTGAGCAGTTCTTC. It translates to CASSEAGRPSEQFF.

Points on this clonotype: The junction shows a germline mismatch at one end, possibly a read error. The V gene is TRBV5-1, the J gene TRBJ1-2; D is uncertain. This CDR3 spans 12 amino acids. The germline V gene has CDR1 SGHRS and CDR2 YFSETQ. CDR3 DNA: TGCGCCAGCAGCCAAAGGTCCTATGGCTACATCTTC. Its translation is CASSQRSYGYIF. Filled out from reference TRBV5-1 and TRBJ1-2, the complete variable domain reads KAGVTQTPRYLIKTRGQQVTLSCSPISGHRSVSWYQQTPGQGLQFLFEYFSETQRNKGNFPGRFSGRQFSNSRSEMNVSTLELGDSALYLCASSQRSYGYIFGSGTRLTVV.

The CDR3 region is CASSVGPEGQPQHF. As DNA, the CDR3 is TGTGCCAGCAGTGTGGGTCCGGAGGGTCAGCCCCAGCATTTT. The chain has TRBV27 and TRBJ1-5, with no clear D. Deletions cut 5 bases from V and 6 bases from J, with 14 bases between. In germline, CDR1 is MNHEY, CDR2 SMNVEV (reference sequence). CDR3 length equals 14 residues.

This rearrangement joins TRBV28 to TRBJ1-2; D gene unclear. The CDR3 length is 15 residues. The germline V and J ends were trimmed by 6 bases and 8 bases, with 22 bases remaining between them. Germline values: CDR1 MDHEN, CDR2 SYDVKM. The DNA for the CDR3 is TGTGCCAGCAGAACGGGGTCCCAATCACAAGAGGGCTACACCTTC. Its translation is CASRTGSQSQEGYTF.

V usage is TRBV5-1 and J usage is TRBJ2-5; D perhaps matches TRBD1 (8 bases). Deletions cut 4 bases from V and 2 bases from J, with 15 bases between. The CDR3 contains 15 residues. The germline gives CDR1 SGHRS, CDR2 YFSETQ. The CDR3 sequence is CASSQAGQVQETQYF. The CDR3 nucleotides read TGCGCCAGCAGCCAAGCGGGACAGGTACAAGAGACCCAGTACTTC.

The V and J genes are TRBV30 and TRBJ2-7; 9 bases agree with TRBD1. Germline CDR1 GTSNPN, CDR2 SVGIG (reference sequence). The V and J ends lost 4 bases and 2 bases, in that order; junction bases with no gene match: 6. The CDR3 spans 14 residues. The CDR3 sequence: CAWKGQGGTYEQYF. The CDR3 DNA is TGTGCCTGGAAGGGACAGGGAGGCACCTACGAGCAGTACTTC.

The chain links TRBV20-1 to TRBJ2-1; 12 bases align to TRBD2. Germline CDR1 is DFQATT and CDR2 is SNEGSKA (reference sequence). This CDR3 comprises 17 residues. Trimming at V came to 3 bases and at J to 0 bases, leaving 6 bases not matched to a gene. The CDR3 DNA follows: TGCAGTGCTAGCCCTAGCGGGAGGGTAACCTCCTACAATGAGCAGTTCTTC. It encodes CSASPSGRVTSYNEQFF.